The present T cell receptor beta chain was sequenced within a study of blood T cell repertoires in COVID-19. Study-wide context: In each case, the material was cDNA or gDNA derived from T cells, B-cell-depleted T cells, or PBMCs.

The authors' processing: Quantification of nucleated cells was approximated via reference gene primer amplification. Here immunoSEQ multiplex PCR was the method, and the copy in TCRdb shows in-frame clones only, minus some. That table supplies the V and J calls and clone size; D and trimming were determined from the DNA. The repertoire holds fewer than 600,000 clones, around nine tenths seen once, with less than 2% in the top ten. This CDR3 region has 13 residues. The V gene's germline CDR1 is SGHTA and CDR2 FQGNSA. Deletions cut 2 bases from V and 1 base from J, with 5 bases between. Cohort 3 recovery required two negative PCRs, clearance, or symptom resolution.

This chain joins TRBV7-2 and TRBJ2-5, with D uncertain. Input material: PBMCs or T cells enriched from blood (not recorded which). This clonotype was sampled from a woman aged 40 to 55 who had recovered from COVID-19. CDR3 sequence (DNA): TGTGCCAGCAGCTTACTACGCCAAGAGACCCAGTACTTC. This sequence encodes CASSLLRQETQYF.